Below are 7 T cell receptor beta chains sequenced from a single sample in a study of shared clonotypes between healthy human individuals. The method was immunoSEQ multiplex PCR; TCRdb's version includes in-frame clones alone and lacks a portion of them. The sample holds over 950,000 clones, around three quarters seen once. The sequencing input was memory CD4+ T cells from PBMCs. The subset was: CD45RA-negative fraction. The source of these receptors is a man aged 18 to 29 in good health. Some clones in this sample may be carry-over from other donors' samples.

The chain employs TRBV10-3 and TRBJ2-3; 14 bases map to TRBD2. CDR1 is ENHRY, CDR2 SYGVKD, per germline. This CDR3 has 16 residues. The J segment lost 3 bases and the V segment lost 4 bases, leaving 3 bases of the junction unmatched. CDR3 amino acids: CAISGLAGGRTDTQYF. The CDR3, as DNA: TGTGCCATCAGTGGACTAGCGGGAGGGAGGACAGATACGCAGTATTTT.

This clone was counted a single time. This sequence joins TRBV11-3 and TRBJ2-2; a possible D gene is TRBD2 (5 bases). V was clipped by 4 bases and J by 2 bases, with 11 bases between them. This CDR3 spans 15 amino acids. CDR1 is SGHNT, CDR2 YENEEA, per germline. For the CDR3, the DNA is TGTGCCAGCAGCTCCGATCGGGGTAACACCGGGGAGCTGTTTTTT. It codes for CASSSDRGNTGELFF.

About this clone: A read error may explain this, as a much larger clone is one base away. The CDR3 does not end in the conserved phenylalanine or tryptophan, so this is likely a read error. The chain couples TRBV2 to TRBJ1-1; TRBD1 might be the D (6 bases). Trimming left V 0 bases short and J 11 bases short, with 16 bases between. Germline V CDR1 and CDR2: SNHLY, FYNNEI. This CDR3 is built from 14 residues. The DNA of the CDR3 is TGTGCCAGCAGTGAAGCAGTCTATGGGGGCCTGGCTTTCCTT. The encoded protein is CASSEAVYGGLAFL.

Written as DNA, the CDR3 is TGTGCCAGCAGCAGGGACAGCAGCTCTGGGGCCAACGTCCTGACTTTC. Amino acid sequence: CASSRDSSSGANVLTF. The chain has TRBV7-8 and TRBJ2-6; 7 bases map to TRBD1. This CDR3 is built from 16 residues. V dropped 5 bases and J dropped 0; count of bases not matched to a gene: 4. CDR1 is SGHVS, CDR2 FQNEAQ, per germline.

CDR3 loop: CASSYSMGEDEQFF. The CDR3 nucleotides read TGTGCCAGCAGTTACTCGATGGGGGAGGATGAGCAGTTCTTC. The genes are TRBV6-6 and TRBJ2-1; weak D call: TRBD2 (6 bases). The CDR3 consists of 14 residues. CDR1 MNHNY and CDR2 SVGAGI come from the germline V gene (reference sequence). The germline V and J ends were trimmed by 0 bases and 8 bases, with 11 bases remaining between them.

This chain links TRBV6-6 with TRBJ1-1; D is unclear. The V gene lost 6 bases and the J gene lost 4 bases, with 12 bases spanning the gap. CDR3 size: 13 residues. CDR1 is MNHNY, CDR2 SVGAGI, per germline (reference sequence). CDR3 DNA: TGTGCCAGCAGCCAAACCTGGGGCACTGAAGCTTTCTTT. Its protein product is CASSQTWGTEAFF.

This chain connects TRBV30 to TRBJ2-2; no definite D call. There are 14 residues in the CDR3. Germline CDR1 reads GTSNPN; CDR2 reads SVGIG (reference sequence). Between the trimmed V and J ends, which lost 2 bases and 4 bases, there was a span of 11 bases. The CDR3 DNA reads TGTGCCTGGAGTCCTAACGCCGGCACCGGGGAGCTGTTTTTT. Residues: CAWSPNAGTGELFF.